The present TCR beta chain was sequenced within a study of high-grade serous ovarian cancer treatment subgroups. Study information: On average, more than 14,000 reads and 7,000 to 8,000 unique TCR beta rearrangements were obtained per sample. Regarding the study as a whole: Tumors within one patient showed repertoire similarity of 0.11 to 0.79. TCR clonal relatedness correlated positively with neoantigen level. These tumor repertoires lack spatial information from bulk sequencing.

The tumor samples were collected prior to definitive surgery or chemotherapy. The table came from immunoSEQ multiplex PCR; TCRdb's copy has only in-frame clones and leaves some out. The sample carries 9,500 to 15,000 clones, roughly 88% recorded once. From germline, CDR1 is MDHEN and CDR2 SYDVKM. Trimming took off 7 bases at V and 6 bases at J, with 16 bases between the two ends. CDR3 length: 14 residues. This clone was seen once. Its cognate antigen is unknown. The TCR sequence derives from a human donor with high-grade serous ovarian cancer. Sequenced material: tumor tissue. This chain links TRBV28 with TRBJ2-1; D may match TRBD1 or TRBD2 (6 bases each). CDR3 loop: CASNDFGGPNEQFF. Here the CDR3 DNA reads TGTGCCAGCAACGACTTTGGGGGGCCCAATGAGCAGTTCTTC. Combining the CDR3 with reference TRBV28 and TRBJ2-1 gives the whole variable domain DVKVTQSSRYLVKRTGEKVFLECVQDMDHENMFWYRQDPGLGLRLIYFSYDVKMKEKGDIPEGYSVSREKKERFSLILESASTNQTSMYLCASNDFGGPNEQFFGPGTRLTVL.